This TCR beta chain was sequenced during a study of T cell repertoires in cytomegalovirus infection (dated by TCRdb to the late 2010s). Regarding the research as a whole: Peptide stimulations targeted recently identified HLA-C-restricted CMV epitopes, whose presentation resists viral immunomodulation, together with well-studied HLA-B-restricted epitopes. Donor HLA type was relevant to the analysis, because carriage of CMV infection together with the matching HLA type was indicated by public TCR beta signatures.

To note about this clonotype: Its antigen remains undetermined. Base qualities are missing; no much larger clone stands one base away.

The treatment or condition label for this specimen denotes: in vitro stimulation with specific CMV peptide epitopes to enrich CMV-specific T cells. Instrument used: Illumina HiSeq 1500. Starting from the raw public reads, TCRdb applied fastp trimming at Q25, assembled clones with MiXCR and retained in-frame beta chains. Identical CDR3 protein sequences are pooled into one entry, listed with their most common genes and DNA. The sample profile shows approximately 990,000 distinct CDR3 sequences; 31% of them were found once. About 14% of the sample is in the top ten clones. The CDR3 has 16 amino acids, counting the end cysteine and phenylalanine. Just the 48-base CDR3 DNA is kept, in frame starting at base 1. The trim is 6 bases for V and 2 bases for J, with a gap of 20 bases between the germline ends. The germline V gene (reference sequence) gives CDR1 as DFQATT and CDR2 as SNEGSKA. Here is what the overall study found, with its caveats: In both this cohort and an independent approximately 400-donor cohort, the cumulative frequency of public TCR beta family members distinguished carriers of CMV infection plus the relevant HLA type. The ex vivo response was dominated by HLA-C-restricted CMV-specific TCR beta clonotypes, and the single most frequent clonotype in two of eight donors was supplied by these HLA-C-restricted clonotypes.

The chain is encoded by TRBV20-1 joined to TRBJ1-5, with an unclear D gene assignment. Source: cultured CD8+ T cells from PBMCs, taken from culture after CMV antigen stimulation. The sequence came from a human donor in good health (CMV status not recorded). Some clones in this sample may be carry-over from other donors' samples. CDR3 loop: CSASRAPNRGNQPQHF. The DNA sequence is TGCAGTGCGAGCCGAGCTCCAAACCGGGGCAATCAGCCCCAGCATTTT.